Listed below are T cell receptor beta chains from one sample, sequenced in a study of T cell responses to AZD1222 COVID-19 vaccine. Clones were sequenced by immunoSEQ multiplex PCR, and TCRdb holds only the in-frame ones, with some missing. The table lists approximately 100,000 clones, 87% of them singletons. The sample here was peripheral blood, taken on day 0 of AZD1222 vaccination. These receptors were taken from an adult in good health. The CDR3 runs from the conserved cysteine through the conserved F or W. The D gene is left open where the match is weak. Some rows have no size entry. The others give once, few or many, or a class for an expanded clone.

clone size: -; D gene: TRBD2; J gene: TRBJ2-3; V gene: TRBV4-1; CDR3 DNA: TGCGCCAGCAGCCAAGATTCCGGGGGGTCCACAGATACGCAGTATTTT; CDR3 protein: CASSQDSGGSTDTQYF
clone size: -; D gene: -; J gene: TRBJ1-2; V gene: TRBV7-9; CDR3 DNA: TGTGCCAGCAGCCGCATGGGTCAGGGGAAGTTAGGTTACACCTTC; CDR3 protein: CASSRMGQGKLGYTF
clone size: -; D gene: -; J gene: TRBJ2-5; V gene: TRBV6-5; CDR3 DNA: TGTGCCAGCAGCATCGGACTGCGCCAAGAGACCCAGTACTTC; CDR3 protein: CASSIGLRQETQYF
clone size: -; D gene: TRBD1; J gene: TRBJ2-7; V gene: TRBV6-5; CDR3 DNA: TGTGCCAGCAGTACCTACAGGGGGCCCCCCTACGAGCAGTACTTC; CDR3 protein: CASSTYRGPPYEQYF
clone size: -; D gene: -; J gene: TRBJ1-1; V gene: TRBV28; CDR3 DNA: TGTGCCAGCAGTTTTGAGGCTGAAGCTTTCTTT; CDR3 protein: CASSFEAEAFF
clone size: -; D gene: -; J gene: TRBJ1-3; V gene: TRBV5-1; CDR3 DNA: TGCGCCAGCAGCTCAGGTGGTGGAAACACCATATATTTT; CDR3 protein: CASSSGGGNTIYF
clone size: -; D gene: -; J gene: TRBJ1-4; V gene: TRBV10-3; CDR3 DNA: TGTGCCATCAGTTCACACGCAACTAATGAAAAACTGTTTTTT; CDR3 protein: CAISSHATNEKLFF
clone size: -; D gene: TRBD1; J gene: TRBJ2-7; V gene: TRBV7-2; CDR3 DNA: TGTGCCAGCAGCCCCGACAGGGGAAGAACCTACGAGCAGTACTTC; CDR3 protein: CASSPDRGRTYEQYF
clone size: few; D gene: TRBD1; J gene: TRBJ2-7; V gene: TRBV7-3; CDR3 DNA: TGTGCCAGCAGTCCAGCCGGGACAGGGAGCAACGAGCAGTACTTC; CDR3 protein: CASSPAGTGSNEQYF
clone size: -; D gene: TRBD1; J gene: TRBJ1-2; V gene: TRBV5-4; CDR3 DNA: TGTGCCAGCAGTACCGACAGGGGGCGGGATGGCTACACCTTC; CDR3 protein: CASSTDRGRDGYTF
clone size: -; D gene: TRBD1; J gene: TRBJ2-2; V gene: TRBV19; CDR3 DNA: TGTGCCAGTAGCGGACAGGGGTGGACCGGGGAGCTGTTTTTT; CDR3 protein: CASSGQGWTGELFF
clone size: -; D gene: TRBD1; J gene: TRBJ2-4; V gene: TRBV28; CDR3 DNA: TGTGCCAGCAGATCCCGTCCAGGGGGAGTTCAGTACTTC; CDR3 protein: CASRSRPGGVQYF
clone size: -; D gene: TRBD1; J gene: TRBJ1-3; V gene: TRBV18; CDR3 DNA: TGTGCCAGCTCACCATTCTACCGACCGGGACAGGTTAACTCTGGAAACACCATATATTTT; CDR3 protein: CASSPFYRPGQVNSGNTIYF
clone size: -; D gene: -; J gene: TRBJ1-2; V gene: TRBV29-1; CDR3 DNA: TGCAGCGTTGTCCCTCAGGATGAGAATTCCTATGGCTACACCTTC; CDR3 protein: CSVVPQDENSYGYTF
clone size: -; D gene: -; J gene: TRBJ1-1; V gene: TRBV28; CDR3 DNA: TGTGCCAGCAGCTCCCCGTTCAGCCTTGAAGCTTTCTTT; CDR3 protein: CASSSPFSLEAFF
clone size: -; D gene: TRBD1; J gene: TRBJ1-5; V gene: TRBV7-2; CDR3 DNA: TGTGCCAGCAGCTTAGATGCCCCCCGAGACAGGGTATATCAGCCCCAGCATTTT; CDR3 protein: CASSLDAPRDRVYQPQHF
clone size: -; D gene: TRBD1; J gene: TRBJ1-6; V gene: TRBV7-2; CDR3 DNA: TGTGCCAGCAGCATACAGACAGGGAATAATTCACCCCTCCACTTT; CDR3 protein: CASSIQTGNNSPLHF
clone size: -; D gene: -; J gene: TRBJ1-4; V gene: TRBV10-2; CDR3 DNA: TGCGCCAGCAGCAGGGCTAATGAAAAACTGTTTTTT; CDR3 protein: CASSRANEKLFF
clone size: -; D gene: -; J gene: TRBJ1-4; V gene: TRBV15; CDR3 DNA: TGTGCCACCAGCAGGGGGAATGAAAAACTGTTTTTT; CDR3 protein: CATSRGNEKLFF
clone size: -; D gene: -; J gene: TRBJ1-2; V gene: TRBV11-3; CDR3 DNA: TGTGCCAGCAGCCCCCACTCTGGATACACCTTC; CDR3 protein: CASSPHSGYTF
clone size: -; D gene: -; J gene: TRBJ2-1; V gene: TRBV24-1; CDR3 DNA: TGTGCCACCAGTGAGCTAGCGACGCACTCCTACAATGAGCAGTTCTTC; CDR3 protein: CATSELATHSYNEQFF
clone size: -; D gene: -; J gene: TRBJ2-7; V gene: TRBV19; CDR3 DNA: TGTGCCAGTAGACCGTCTGGGGGGATGCAGTACTTC; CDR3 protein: CASRPSGGMQYF
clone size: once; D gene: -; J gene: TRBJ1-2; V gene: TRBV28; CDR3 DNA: TGTGCCAGCAGTTCCAAATTTCGGACACTCAACTATGGCTACACCTTC; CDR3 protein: CASSSKFRTLNYGYTF
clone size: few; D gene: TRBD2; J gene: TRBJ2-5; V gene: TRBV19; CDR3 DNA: TGTGCCAGTAGTAGGGCTAGCGGGAGAGGCGAGACCCAGTACTTC; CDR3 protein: CASSRASGRGETQYF